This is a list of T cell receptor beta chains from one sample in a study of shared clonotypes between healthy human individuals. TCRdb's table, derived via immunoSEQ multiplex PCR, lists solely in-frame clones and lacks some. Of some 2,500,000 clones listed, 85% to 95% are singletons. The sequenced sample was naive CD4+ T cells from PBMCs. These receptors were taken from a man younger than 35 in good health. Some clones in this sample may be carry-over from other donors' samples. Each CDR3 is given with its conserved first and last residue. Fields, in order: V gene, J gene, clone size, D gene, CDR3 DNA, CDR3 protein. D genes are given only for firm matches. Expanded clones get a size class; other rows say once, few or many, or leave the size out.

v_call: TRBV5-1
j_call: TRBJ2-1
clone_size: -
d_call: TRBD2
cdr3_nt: TGCGCCAGCAGCCGACTAGCGGGAGAGGACAATGAGCAGTTCTTC
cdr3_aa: CASSRLAGEDNEQFF

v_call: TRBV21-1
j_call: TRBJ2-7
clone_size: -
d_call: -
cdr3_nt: TGTGCCGGAACTACCCCCCGGGACGAGCAGTACTTC
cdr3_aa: CAGTTPRDEQYF

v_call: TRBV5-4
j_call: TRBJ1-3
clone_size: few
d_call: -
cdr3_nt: TGTGCCAGCAGCTCCAACCGGGGCCAGACCTCTGGAAACACCATATATTTT
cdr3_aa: CASSSNRGQTSGNTIYF

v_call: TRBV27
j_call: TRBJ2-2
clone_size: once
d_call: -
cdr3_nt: TGTGCCAGCAGTTTGAGGCCCCGAGGCACCGGGGAGCTGTTTTTT
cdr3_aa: CASSLRPRGTGELFF

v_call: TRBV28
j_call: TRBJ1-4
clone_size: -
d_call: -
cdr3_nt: TGTGCCAGCAGTTTGGGGGGGGCAACTAATGAAAAACTGTTTTTT
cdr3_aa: CASSLGGATNEKLFF

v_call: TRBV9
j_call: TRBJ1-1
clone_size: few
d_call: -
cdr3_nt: TGTGCCAGCAGCGTAGATCCCACAGGGTCTCAAGCTTTCTTT
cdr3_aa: CASSVDPTGSQAFF

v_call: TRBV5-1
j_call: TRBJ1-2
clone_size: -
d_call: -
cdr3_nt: TGCGCCAGCAGCACCGGGGTCTATGGCTACACCTTC
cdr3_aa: CASSTGVYGYTF

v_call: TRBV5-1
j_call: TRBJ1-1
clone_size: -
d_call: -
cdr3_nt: TGCGCCAGCAGCTTGATACCAAACACTGAAGCTTTCTTT
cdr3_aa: CASSLIPNTEAFF

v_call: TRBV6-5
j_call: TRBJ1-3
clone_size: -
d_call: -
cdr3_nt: TGTGCCAGCAGTTACTCAGGGTCTGGAAACACCATATATTTT
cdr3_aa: CASSYSGSGNTIYF

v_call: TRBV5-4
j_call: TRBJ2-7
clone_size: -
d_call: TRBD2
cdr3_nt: TGTGCCAGCAGCTCTGGGGCTAGCGGGTTGCTATACGAGCAGTACTTC
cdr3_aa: CASSSGASGLLYEQYF

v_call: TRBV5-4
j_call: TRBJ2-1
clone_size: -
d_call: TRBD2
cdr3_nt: TGTGCCAGCAGCGATAGACTAGCGGGAGGCCAACGTAATGAGCAGTTCTTC
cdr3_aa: CASSDRLAGGQRNEQFF

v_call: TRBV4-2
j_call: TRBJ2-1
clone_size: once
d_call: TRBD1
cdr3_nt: TGTGCCAGCAGCCCAGGGACAGGGTTAAATGAGCAGTTCTTC
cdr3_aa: CASSPGTGLNEQFF

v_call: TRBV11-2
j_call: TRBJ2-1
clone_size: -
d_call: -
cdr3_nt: TGTGCCAGCAGTTCACTCCTTGTGAAGCCTAGGGGTGAGCAGTTCTTC
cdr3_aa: CASSSLLVKPRGEQFF

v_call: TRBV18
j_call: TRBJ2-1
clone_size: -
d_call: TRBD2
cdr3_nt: TGTGCCAGCTCACCCTCGAGACTAGCGGGAGTCAATGAGCAGTTCTTC
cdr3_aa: CASSPSRLAGVNEQFF

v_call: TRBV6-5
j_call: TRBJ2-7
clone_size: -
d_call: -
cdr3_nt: TGTGCCAGCGGGCGAACGGCAAGCTCCTACGAGCAGTACTTC
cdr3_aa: CASGRTASSYEQYF

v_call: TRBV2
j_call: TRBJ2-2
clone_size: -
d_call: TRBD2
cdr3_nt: TGTGCCAGCAGTGAAAGCGGGAGGGGTCTCGGGGAGCTGTTTTTT
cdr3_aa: CASSESGRGLGELFF

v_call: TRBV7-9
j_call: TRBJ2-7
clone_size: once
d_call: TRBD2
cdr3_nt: TGTGCCAGCAGCTTTTGGCTAGCGGGAGAAGACGAGCAGTACTTC
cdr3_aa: CASSFWLAGEDEQYF

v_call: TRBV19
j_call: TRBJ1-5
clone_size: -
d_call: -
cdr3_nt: TGTGCCAGTAAAAATCAGCCCCAGCATTTT
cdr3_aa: CASKNQPQHF

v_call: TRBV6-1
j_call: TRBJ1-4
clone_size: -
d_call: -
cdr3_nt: TGTGCCAGCAGTCAGGTGGTTGCAACTAATGAAAAACTGTTTTTT
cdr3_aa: CASSQVVATNEKLFF